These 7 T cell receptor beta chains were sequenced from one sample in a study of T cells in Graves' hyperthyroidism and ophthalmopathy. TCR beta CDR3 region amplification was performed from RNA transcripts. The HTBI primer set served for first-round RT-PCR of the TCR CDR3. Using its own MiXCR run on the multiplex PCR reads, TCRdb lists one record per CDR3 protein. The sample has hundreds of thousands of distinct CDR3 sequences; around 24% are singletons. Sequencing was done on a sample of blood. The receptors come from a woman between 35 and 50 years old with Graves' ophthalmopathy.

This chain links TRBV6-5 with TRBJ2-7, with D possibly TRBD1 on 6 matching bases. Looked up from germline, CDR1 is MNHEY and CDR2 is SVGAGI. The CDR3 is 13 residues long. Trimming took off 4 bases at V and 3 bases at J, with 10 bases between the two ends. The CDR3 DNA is TGTGCCAGCAGTTGGAACAGGGACTACGAGCAGTACTTC. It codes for CASSWNRDYEQYF.

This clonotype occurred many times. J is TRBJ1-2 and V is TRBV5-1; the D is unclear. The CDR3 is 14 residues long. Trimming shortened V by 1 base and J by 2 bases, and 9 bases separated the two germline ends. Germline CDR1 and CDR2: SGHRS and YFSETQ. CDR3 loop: CASSLKDGNYGYTF. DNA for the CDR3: TGCGCCAGCAGCTTGAAGGACGGCAACTATGGCTACACCTTC.

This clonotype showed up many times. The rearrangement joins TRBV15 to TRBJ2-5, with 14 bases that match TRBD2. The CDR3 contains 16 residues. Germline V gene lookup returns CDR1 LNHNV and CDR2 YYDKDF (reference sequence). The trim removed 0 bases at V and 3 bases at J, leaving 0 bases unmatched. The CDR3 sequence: CATSREGLAGEETQYF. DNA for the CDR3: TGTGCCACCAGCAGAGAGGGACTAGCGGGAGAAGAGACCCAGTACTTC.

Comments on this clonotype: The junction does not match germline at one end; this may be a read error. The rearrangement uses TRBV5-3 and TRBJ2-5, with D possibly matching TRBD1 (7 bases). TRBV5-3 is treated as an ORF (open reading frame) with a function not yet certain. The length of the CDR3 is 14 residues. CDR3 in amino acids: CASSLEGAAETQYF. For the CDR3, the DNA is TGTGCCAGCAGCTTGGAGGGGGCTGCAGAGACCCAGTACTTC.

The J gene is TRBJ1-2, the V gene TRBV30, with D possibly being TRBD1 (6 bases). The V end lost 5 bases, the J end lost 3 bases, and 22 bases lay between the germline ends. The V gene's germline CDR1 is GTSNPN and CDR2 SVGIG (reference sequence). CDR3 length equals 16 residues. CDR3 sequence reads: CAWGSLTGIGDYGYTF. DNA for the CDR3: TGTGCCTGGGGCTCTCTGACAGGTATAGGGGACTATGGCTACACCTTC. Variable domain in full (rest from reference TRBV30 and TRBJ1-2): SQTIHQWPATLVQPVGSPLSLECTVEGTSNPNLYWYRQAAGRGLQLLFYSVGIGQISSEVPQNLSASRPQDRQFILSSKKLLLSDSGFYLCAWGSLTGIGDYGYTFGSGTRLTVV.

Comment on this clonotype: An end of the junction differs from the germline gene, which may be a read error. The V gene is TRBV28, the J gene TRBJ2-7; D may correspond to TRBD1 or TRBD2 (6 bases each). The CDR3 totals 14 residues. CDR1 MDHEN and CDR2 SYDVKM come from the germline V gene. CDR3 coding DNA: TGTGCCTGGAGGGCTGCCGGGGGCGGCTACGAGCAATACTTC. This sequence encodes CAWRAAGGGYEQYF.

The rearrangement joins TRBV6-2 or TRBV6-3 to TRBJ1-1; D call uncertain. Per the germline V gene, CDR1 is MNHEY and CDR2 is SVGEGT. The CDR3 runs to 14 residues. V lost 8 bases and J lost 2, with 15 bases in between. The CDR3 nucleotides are TGTGCCAGCGTCGACGCGGGTAGTAACACTGAAGCTTTCTTT. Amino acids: CASVDAGSNTEAFF.